Many counts were recorded for the clone carrying this TCR beta chain. As yet, its antigen is unknown. Those patients with uncontrolled infection, other autoimmune disease, pregnancy or lactation were excluded. Template material for amplifying TCR beta CDR3 regions consisted of RNA transcripts. HTBI primers were the set used in a first-round RT-PCR of the TCR CDR3. TCRdb fed the multiplex PCR reads into MiXCR, producing one record per CDR3 protein. The sample gives hundreds of thousands of distinct CDR3 sequences, approximately 14% of which show up once; about 10% is in the top ten. This sample is drawn from a study of T cells in Graves' hyperthyroidism and ophthalmopathy. Findings and limits, study-wide: Within blood appeared most thyroid clonotypes that had expanded above 0.001.

The sequence was obtained from a woman aged 18-29 years with Graves' hyperthyroidism. Sequencing was carried out using blood.

The CDR3 bases are TGTGCCACCAGCAGAGAAAAAACAACAGGGCAGGCTTTCTTT. Protein: CATSREKTTGQAFF. J is TRBJ1-1 and V is TRBV15, with D possibly TRBD1 on 6 matching bases. Germline V gene data show CDR1 as LNHNV and CDR2 as YYDKDF (reference sequence). CDR3 size: 14 residues. Trimming removed 0 bases from V and 11 bases from J, with 16 bases in between.